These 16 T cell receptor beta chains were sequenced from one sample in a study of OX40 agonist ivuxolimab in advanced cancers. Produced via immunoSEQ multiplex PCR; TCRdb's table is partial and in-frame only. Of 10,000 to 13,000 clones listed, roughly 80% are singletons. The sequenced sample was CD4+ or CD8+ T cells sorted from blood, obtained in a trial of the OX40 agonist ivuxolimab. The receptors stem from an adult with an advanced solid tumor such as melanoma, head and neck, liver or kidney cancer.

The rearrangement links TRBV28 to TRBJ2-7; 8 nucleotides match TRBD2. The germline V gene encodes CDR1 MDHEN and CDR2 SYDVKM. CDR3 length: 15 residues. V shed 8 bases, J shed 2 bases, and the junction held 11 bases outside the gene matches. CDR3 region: CASETIAGKTYEQYF. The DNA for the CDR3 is TGTGCCAGCGAAACCATAGCGGGGAAGACCTACGAGCAGTACTTC.

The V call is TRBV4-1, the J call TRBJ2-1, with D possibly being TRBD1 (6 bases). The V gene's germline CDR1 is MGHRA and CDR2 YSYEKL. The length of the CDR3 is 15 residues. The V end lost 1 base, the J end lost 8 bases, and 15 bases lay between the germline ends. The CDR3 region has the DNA TGCGCCAGCAGCCAAGGGGTAGGGGGTGTTGATGAGCAGTTCTTC. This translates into CASSQGVGGVDEQFF.

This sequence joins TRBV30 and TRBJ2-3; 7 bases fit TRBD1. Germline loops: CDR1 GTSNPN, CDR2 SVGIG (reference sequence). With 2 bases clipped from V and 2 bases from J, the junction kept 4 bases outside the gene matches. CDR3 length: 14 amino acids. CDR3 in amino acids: CAWSKGALTDTQYF. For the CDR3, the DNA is TGTGCCTGGAGTAAGGGGGCGCTCACAGATACGCAGTATTTT.

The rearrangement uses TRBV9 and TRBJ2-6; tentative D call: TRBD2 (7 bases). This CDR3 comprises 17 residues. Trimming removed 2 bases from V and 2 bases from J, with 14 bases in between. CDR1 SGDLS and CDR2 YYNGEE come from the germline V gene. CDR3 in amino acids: CASSVYSGGAGANVLTF. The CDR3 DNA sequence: TGTGCCAGCAGCGTGTATTCGGGGGGCGCTGGGGCCAACGTCCTGACTTTC.

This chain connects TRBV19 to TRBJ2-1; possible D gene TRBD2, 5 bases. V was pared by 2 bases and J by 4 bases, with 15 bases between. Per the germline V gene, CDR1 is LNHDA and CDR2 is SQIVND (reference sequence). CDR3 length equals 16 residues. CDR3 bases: TGTGCCAGTAGTATAACTACTAGTTCGACTTACAATGAGCAGTTCTTC. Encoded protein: CASSITTSSTYNEQFF.

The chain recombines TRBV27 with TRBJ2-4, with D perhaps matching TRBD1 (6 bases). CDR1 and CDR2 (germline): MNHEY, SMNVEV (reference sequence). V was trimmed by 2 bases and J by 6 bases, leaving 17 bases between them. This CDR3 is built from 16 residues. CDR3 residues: CASSLRAGAGGNIQYF. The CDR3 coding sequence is TGTGCCAGCAGTTTAAGGGCAGGGGCTGGAGGAAACATTCAGTACTTC.

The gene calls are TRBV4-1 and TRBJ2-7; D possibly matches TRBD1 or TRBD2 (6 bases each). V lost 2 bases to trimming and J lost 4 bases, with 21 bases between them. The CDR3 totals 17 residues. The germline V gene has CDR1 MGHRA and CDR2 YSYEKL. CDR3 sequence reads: CASSQLSGAQRVYEQYF. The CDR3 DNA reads TGCGCCAGCAGCCAATTGTCGGGGGCACAGAGAGTATACGAGCAGTACTTC.

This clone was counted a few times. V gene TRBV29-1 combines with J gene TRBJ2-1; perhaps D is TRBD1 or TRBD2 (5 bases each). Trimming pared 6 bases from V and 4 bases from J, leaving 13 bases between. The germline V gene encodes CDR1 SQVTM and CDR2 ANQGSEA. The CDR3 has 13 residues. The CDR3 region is CSVSLGEYNEQFF. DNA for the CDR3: TGCAGCGTCTCGTTGGGGGAATACAATGAGCAGTTCTTC.

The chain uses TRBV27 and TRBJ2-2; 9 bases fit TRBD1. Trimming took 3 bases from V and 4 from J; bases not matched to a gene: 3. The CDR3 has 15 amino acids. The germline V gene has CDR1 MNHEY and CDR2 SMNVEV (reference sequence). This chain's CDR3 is CASSFGTGPTGELFF. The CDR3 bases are TGTGCCAGCAGTTTCGGGACAGGGCCCACCGGGGAGCTGTTTTTT.

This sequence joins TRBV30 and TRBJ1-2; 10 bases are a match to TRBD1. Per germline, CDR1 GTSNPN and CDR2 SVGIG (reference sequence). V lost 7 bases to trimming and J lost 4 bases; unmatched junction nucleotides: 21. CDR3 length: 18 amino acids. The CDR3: CASHEPYRDRGNGYGYTF. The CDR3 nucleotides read TGTGCCTCCCACGAACCATACCGGGACAGGGGTAATGGCTATGGCTACACCTTC. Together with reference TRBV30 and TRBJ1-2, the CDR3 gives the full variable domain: SQTIHQWPATLVQPVGSPLSLECTVEGTSNPNLYWYRQAAGRGLQLLFYSVGIGQISSEVPQNLSASRPQDRQFILSSKKLLLSDSGFYLCASHEPYRDRGNGYGYTFGSGTRLTVV.

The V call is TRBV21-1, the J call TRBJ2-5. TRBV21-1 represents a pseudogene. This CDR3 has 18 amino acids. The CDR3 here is CASSKAVNVDGRQETQYF. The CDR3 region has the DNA TGTGCCAGCAGCAAAGCAGTCAACGTAGACGGGCGACAAGAGACCCAGTACTTC.

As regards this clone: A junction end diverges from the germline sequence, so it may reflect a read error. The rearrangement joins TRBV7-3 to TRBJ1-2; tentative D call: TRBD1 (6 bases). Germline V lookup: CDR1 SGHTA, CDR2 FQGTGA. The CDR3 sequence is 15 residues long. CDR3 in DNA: TGTGCCAGCAGCCCCACAGGGATACGCGACTATGGCTACATCTTC. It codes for CASSPTGIRDYGYIF.

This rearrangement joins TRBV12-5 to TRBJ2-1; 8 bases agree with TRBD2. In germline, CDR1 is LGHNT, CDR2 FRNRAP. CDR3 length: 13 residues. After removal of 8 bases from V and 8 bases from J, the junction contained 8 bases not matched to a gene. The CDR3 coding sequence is TGTGCTAGTATACGGGCGGGAGGCGATGAGCAGTTCTTC. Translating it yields CASIRAGGDEQFF. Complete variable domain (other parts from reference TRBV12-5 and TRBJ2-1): DARVTQTPRHKVTEMGQEVTMRCQPILGHNTVFWYRQTMMQGLELLAYFRNRAPLDDSGMPKDRFSAEMPDATLATLKIQPSEPRDSAVYFCASIRAGGDEQFFGPGTRLTVL.

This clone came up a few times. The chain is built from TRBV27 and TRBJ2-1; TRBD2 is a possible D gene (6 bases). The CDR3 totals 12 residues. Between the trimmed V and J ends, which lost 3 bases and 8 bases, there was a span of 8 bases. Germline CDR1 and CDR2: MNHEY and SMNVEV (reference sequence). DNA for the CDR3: TGTGCCAGCAGTTTTACGGGGGATGAGCAGTTCTTC. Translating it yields CASSFTGDEQFF.

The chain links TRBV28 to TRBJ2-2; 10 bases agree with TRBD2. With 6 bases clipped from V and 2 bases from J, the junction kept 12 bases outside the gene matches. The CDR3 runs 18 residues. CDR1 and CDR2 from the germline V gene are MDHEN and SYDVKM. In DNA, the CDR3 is TGTGCCAGCAGCCGCTGGGCCGGACTAGCGGTAAACACCGGGGAGCTGTTTTTT. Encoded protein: CASSRWAGLAVNTGELFF.

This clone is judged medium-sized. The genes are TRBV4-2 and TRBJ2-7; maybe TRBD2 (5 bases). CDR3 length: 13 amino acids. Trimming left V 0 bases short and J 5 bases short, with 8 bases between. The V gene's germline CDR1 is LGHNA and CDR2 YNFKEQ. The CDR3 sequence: CASSQDPGDEQYF. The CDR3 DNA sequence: TGTGCCAGCAGCCAAGATCCCGGGGACGAGCAGTACTTC.